This TCR beta chain was identified in a study of Ad26.COV2.S vaccination and SARS-CoV-2 variants. Study-wide background: In the COV1001 trial, the donor was in the Ad26.COV2.S arm.

Turning to this clone: The antigen is not known.

Study results and limitations: While placebo recipients had lower spike-specific TCR breadth, vaccine recipients had more.

Treatment given: 15 to 20 received Ad26.COV2.S at low or high dose, single or two shots; 5 received placebo; per-sample allocation not given. Sampling was done on day 63 after the first vaccine or placebo injection. Measured with immunoSEQ multiplex PCR; TCRdb has only the in-frame clones, and not every one. The table lists 350,000 to 450,000 clones, roughly 85% of them singletons. This receptor was taken from a person between 18 and 65 years old who received the Ad26.COV2.S COVID-19 vaccine or a placebo. Specimen: peripheral blood, collected in a trial of Ad26.COV2.S vaccine versus placebo.

CDR3: CASPLRGGETQYF. CDR3 coding DNA: TGTGCCAGCCCGCTCCGTGGGGGGGAGACCCAGTACTTC. The chain has TRBV7-8 and TRBJ2-5, with D tentatively TRBD2 (6 bases). The V end lost 8 bases, the J end lost 5 bases, and 15 bases lay between the germline ends. CDR3 size: 13 residues. CDR1 is SGHVS and CDR2 is FQNEAQ in the germline V gene.